These 19 T cell receptor beta chains originate from one sample sequenced in a study of T-cell memory formation after mild COVID-19. TCRdb re-analysed the 5' RACE reads in MiXCR, keeping a single row per CDR3 protein. The table has 450,000 to 650,000 distinct CDR3 sequences, under 20% seen once. Sequencing was carried out using PBMCs or a T cell subset sorted from them (not recorded which). The source is an adult woman who had mild COVID-19 (a few samples of this study predate the infection). Cell type and time point are not known.

The gene calls are TRBV18 and TRBJ1-5; D call uncertain. The V gene lost 0 bases and the J gene lost 2 bases, with 8 bases spanning the gap. Germline V gives CDR1 KGHSH, CDR2 LQKENI. The CDR3 consists of 15 residues. CDR3 region: CASSPPGSGNQPQHF. CDR3 in DNA: TGTGCCAGCTCACCACCGGGCTCGGGCAATCAGCCCCAGCATTTT.

The chain recombines TRBV6-1 with TRBJ1-2, with 8 positions matching TRBD1. Germline loops: CDR1 MNHNS, CDR2 SASEGT. The CDR3 runs to 15 residues. V was clipped by 6 bases and J by 0 bases; unmatched bases: 6. Here the CDR3 DNA reads TGTGCCAGCAGCTGGACAGGGAATTCTAACTATGGCTACACCTTC. Translating it yields CASSWTGNSNYGYTF.

A few counts support this clonotype. The genes are TRBV5-1 and TRBJ2-5, with D possibly being TRBD1 or TRBD2 (6 bases each). Germline CDR1 is SGHRS and CDR2 is YFSETQ. This CDR3 is 14 amino acids long. The ends were cut back, 0 bases at V and 7 bases at J, with 13 bases in the middle. In DNA, the CDR3 is TGCGCCAGCAGCTTGGTGGCCGGAGGGGGGACCCAGTACTTC. Translation: CASSLVAGGGTQYF. The entire variable domain, with the rest obtained from reference TRBV5-1 and TRBJ2-5, is as follows: KAGVTQTPRYLIKTRGQQVTLSCSPISGHRSVSWYQQTPGQGLQFLFEYFSETQRNKGNFPGRFSGRQFSNSRSEMNVSTLELGDSALYLCASSLVAGGGTQYFGPGTRLLVL.

This clonotype was counted only a few times. The chain is built from TRBV5-1 and TRBJ2-3; D possibly corresponds to TRBD2 (6 bases). Looked up from germline, CDR1 is SGHRS and CDR2 is YFSETQ. The CDR3 has 16 amino acids. Trimming removed 4 bases from V and 0 bases from J, with 15 bases in between. The CDR3 sequence is CASSPRTRGSTDTQYF. As DNA, the CDR3 is TGCGCCAGCAGCCCTCGGACGCGGGGTAGCACAGATACGCAGTATTTT.

This clonotype was detected only a few times. The chain is built from TRBV20-1 and TRBJ1-2; D is unclear. This CDR3 region has 14 residues. V lost 0 bases and J lost 5, with 13 bases in between. Germline CDR1 and CDR2: DFQATT and SNEGSKA (reference sequence). CDR3 sequence reads: CSARDYLRDYGYTF. The CDR3 DNA is TGCAGTGCTAGAGATTATCTACGTGATTATGGCTACACCTTC.

This clonotype occurred a few times. The chain combines TRBV5-1 with TRBJ2-7, with TRBD1 identical over 7 bases. V was clipped by 4 bases and J by 6 bases; unmatched bases: 10. CDR1 and CDR2 (germline): SGHRS, YFSETQ. The CDR3 is 14 amino acids. The CDR3 reads CASSTSGQFVEQYF. CDR3 DNA: TGCGCCAGCAGCACCTCGGGACAGTTCGTCGAGCAGTACTTC.

This clonotype was counted only a few times. This chain connects TRBV7-3 to TRBJ2-2, with a tentative D call TRBD2 (5 bases). CDR1 is SGHTA and CDR2 is FQGTGA in the germline V gene. This CDR3 region has 16 residues. The V end lost 3 bases, the J end lost 4 bases, and 15 bases lay between the germline ends. Here the CDR3 DNA reads TGTGCCAGCAGCTTTTCTGGCGCCCGGGGCACCGGGGAGCTGTTTTTT. This encodes CASSFSGARGTGELFF.

This clonotype was seen a few times. The chain links TRBV12-3 or TRBV12-4 to TRBJ2-1; TRBD2 agrees at 9 bases. With V trimmed by 6 bases and J by 7 bases, 13 bases remained unmatched. CDR3 length equals 16 residues. The CDR3 is CASSLSGGRALNEQFF. CDR3 sequence (DNA): TGTGCCAGCAGCCTTAGTGGCGGGAGGGCCCTGAATGAGCAGTTCTTC.

This clonotype was seen only a few times. The J gene is TRBJ1-6, the V gene TRBV5-6; no clear D gene. Trimming took 1 base from V and 11 from J, leaving 16 bases between them. Germline lookup yields CDR1 SGHDT and CDR2 YYEEEE. There are 15 residues in the CDR3. This CDR3 is CASSLRGSTATPLHF. CDR3 coding DNA: TGTGCCAGCAGCTTGCGCGGCAGTACAGCGACACCCCTCCACTTT.

This chain joins TRBV20-1 and TRBJ1-4; D gene unclear. Trimming removed 5 bases at V and 13 bases at J, with 14 bases between. CDR1 and CDR2 (germline): DFQATT, SNEGSKA (reference sequence). The CDR3 is made up of 11 amino acids. CDR3 nucleotide sequence: TGCAGTGCTCCTCGGGGAGTGGGACTGTTTTTT. This encodes CSAPRGVGLFF.

The CDR3, as DNA: TGTGCCATCAGTGAATACAGGGTCAATGAGCAGTTCTTC. Protein: CAISEYRVNEQFF. The J gene is TRBJ2-1, the V gene TRBV10-3, with D possibly being TRBD1 (6 bases). V shed 3 bases and J shed 6 bases, with 9 bases lying between them. The CDR3 sequence is 13 residues long. Germline assignment: CDR1 ENHRY and CDR2 SYGVKD.

CDR3: CASSLRTGFEAFF. CDR3 coding DNA: TGCGCCAGCAGCTTACGCACAGGGTTTGAAGCTTTCTTT. V and J are TRBV5-1 and TRBJ1-1; a possible D gene is TRBD1 (6 bases). The V gene's germline CDR1 is SGHRS and CDR2 YFSETQ. The CDR3 is 13 amino acids. Trimming removed 2 bases from V and 7 bases from J, with 12 bases in between.

This clonotype was detected ten times or more. The chain carries TRBV7-9 and TRBJ2-7; D is unclear. Germline V CDR1 and CDR2: SEHNR, FQNEAQ (reference sequence). The CDR3 sequence is 15 residues long. V lost 1 base, J lost 9 bases, and 19 bases lay in between. CDR3 DNA sequence: TGTGCCAGCAGCTTAGTTGCAGGCTCGAGGACGAGGCAGTACTTC. This gives the protein CASSLVAGSRTRQYF. The whole variable domain, filled in from reference TRBV7-9 and TRBJ2-7, reads DTGVSQNPRHKITKRGQNVTFRCDPISEHNRLYWYRQTLGQGPEFLTYFQNEAQLEKSRLLSDRFSAERPKGSFSTLEIQRTEQGDSAMYLCASSLVAGSRTRQYFGPGTRLTVT.

This clonotype was found a few times. The rearrangement uses TRBV18 and TRBJ2-7; 7 positions match TRBD1. Germline-derived CDR1 and CDR2 are KGHSH and LQKENI. This CDR3 is 15 amino acids long. V lost 3 bases, J lost 6 bases, and 11 bases stayed unmatched. Here the CDR3 DNA reads TGTGCCAGCTCACCTGCGACAGGGCCGTTTGGCGAGCAGTACTTC. Amino acid sequence: CASSPATGPFGEQYF.

The chain uses TRBV12-3 or TRBV12-4 and TRBJ1-1, with a tentative D call TRBD1 (5 bases). V was cut by 5 bases and J by 3 bases, with 25 bases left in between. The CDR3 length is 18 residues. The CDR3 DNA sequence: TGTGCCAGCAGTGGGGGGAGAGGGGCGATTGGGTATGACACTGAAGCTTTCTTT. This codes for CASSGGRGAIGYDTEAFF.

The chain links TRBV11-3 to TRBJ1-2; no definite D call. CDR3 length: 15 residues. Germline values: CDR1 SGHNT, CDR2 YENEEA. The V gene lost 4 bases and the J gene lost 2 bases, with 14 bases spanning the gap. The CDR3 is CASSSVGTANYGYTF. The CDR3 DNA sequence: TGTGCCAGCAGCTCCGTCGGAACAGCCAACTATGGCTACACCTTC. The full variable domain, with the rest looked up from reference TRBV11-3 and TRBJ1-2, is EAGVVQSPRYKIIEKKQPVAFWCNPISGHNTLYWYLQNLGQGPELLIRYENEEAVDDSQLPKDRFSAERLKGVDSTLKIQPAELGDSAVYLCASSSVGTANYGYTFGSGTRLTVV.

This chain connects TRBV15 to TRBJ1-1; a possible D gene is TRBD1 (5 bases). CDR1 and CDR2 from the germline V gene are LNHNV and YYDKDF (reference sequence). The ends were cut back, 5 bases at V and 2 bases at J, with 15 bases in the middle. This CDR3 contains 15 residues. The CDR3 sequence: CATSSRRGANTEAFF. The CDR3 region has the DNA TGTGCCACCAGCTCCAGGCGAGGGGCTAACACTGAAGCTTTCTTT.

The CDR3 loop is CASSPPSWTGRNIQYF. As DNA, the CDR3 is TGTGCCAGCAGTCCTCCTTCCTGGACAGGGAGAAACATTCAGTACTTC. The chain recombines TRBV12-3 or TRBV12-4 with TRBJ2-4; 8 bases match TRBD1. V lost 5 bases, J lost 6 bases, and 12 bases stayed unmatched. The CDR3 has 16 residues.

V gene TRBV27 combines with J gene TRBJ1-1; D remains unclear. Trimming stripped 6 bases from V and 1 base from J, with 9 bases between. The germline gives CDR1 MNHEY, CDR2 SMNVEV (reference sequence). This CDR3 contains 13 residues. The CDR3 loop reads CASRGRSNTEAFF. The CDR3 DNA follows: TGTGCCAGCAGGGGCCGGTCGAACACTGAAGCTTTCTTT.